A single sample is the source of the 31 T cell receptor beta chains below, sequenced in a study of molecular identifiers for immune sequencing clone quantification. MiXCR, run by TCRdb on the PCR reads, gives a single entry per CDR3 protein. The sample carries some 590,000 distinct CDR3 sequences, about 25% recorded once. The sequenced material came from naive CD8+ T cells from blood, with Jurkat cell RNA spiked in. The subset was: FACS-sorted CD8+CD4-CCR7+CD45RA+ naive T cells. The receptors derive from a human donor in good health. Some libraries in this study had Jurkat cell RNA spiked in.

This clonotype was seen only a few times. This chain links TRBV7-6 with TRBJ2-7, with a possible D match to TRBD2 (5 bases). This CDR3 has 15 amino acids. With 0 bases removed from V and 3 bases from J, the gap between germline ends came to 12 bases. The germline V gene has CDR1 SGHVS and CDR2 FNYEAQ. The CDR3 protein is CASSLAEDDYYEQYF. CDR3 in DNA: TGTGCCAGCAGCTTAGCGGAGGACGACTACTACGAGCAGTACTTC.

There are many counts of this clonotype. The chain has TRBV10-2 and TRBJ2-7; D may correspond to TRBD1 or TRBD2 (5 bases each). This CDR3 comprises 11 residues. Germline V gene data show CDR1 as WSHSY and CDR2 as SAAADI. The V end lost 9 bases, the J end lost 4 bases, and 10 bases lay between the germline ends. CDR3 sequence (DNA): TGCGCCAGTACCGAGGGGTACGAGCAGTACTTC. This sequence encodes CASTEGYEQYF.

This chain connects TRBV19 to TRBJ2-7; no clear D. Germline values: CDR1 LNHDA, CDR2 SQIVND (reference sequence). V was shortened by 5 bases and J by 3 bases, with 14 bases between the two germline ends. The CDR3 covers 14 residues. The CDR3 DNA is TGTGCCAGTAGTTCGGGCCGACGTCGCTACGAGCAGTACTTC. Translated, it gives CASSSGRRRYEQYF.

This clonotype has ten or more counts. The J gene is TRBJ2-7, the V gene TRBV7-9; D remains ambiguous. This CDR3 has 15 residues. Germline loops: CDR1 SEHNR, CDR2 FQNEAQ (reference sequence). Trimming shortened V by 5 bases and J by 0 bases, and 14 bases separated the two germline ends. CDR3 nucleotide sequence: TGTGCCAGCAGCAACGCGCAGAGATTCTCCTACGAGCAGTACTTC. As protein: CASSNAQRFSYEQYF.

This clonotype has a count of ten or more. Germline is not matched at one junction end, which may reflect a read error. This sequence joins TRBV27 and TRBJ2-7; D is perhaps TRBD1 (5 bases). The CDR3 length is 12 residues. Germline CDR1 MNHEY, CDR2 SMNVEV (reference sequence). The CDR3 sequence is CASSLMGQGATF. The CDR3 DNA sequence: TGTGCCAGCAGTTTAATGGGTCAGGGCGCCACCTTC.

In nucleotides, the CDR3 is TGTGCCAGCAGCGATCGGACAGGGGAGAACTCTGGAAACACCATATATTTT. As protein: CASSDRTGENSGNTIYF. V gene TRBV7-9 combines with J gene TRBJ1-3; 9 nucleotides match TRBD1. Germline V gene sequence: CDR1 SEHNR, CDR2 FQNEAQ (reference sequence). CDR3 length equals 17 residues. With V trimmed by 5 bases and J by 0 bases, 8 bases remained unmatched.

A remark on this clonotype: A clone one base away is much larger, so this may be a read error. The CDR3 DNA follows: TGTGCCGGCAGCCCGACCGACTACTATGGCTACACCTTC. Amino acid sequence: CAGSPTDYYGYTF. The V call is TRBV6-2 or TRBV6-3, the J call TRBJ1-2; D not certain. The CDR3 loop spans 13 amino acids. The germline V gene has CDR1 MNHEY and CDR2 SVGEGT.

This chain links TRBV7-7 with TRBJ2-2; D possibly corresponds to TRBD1 (7 bases). V shed 4 bases and J shed 1 base, with 13 bases lying between them. This CDR3 has 16 amino acids. Germline V gene data show CDR1 as SSHAT and CDR2 as FNYEAQ (reference sequence). In nucleotides, the CDR3 is TGTGCCAGCAGCTCTGGCGGGACAGTGAACACCGGGGAGCTGTTTTTT. Translation: CASSSGGTVNTGELFF.

Here the CDR3 reads CASSIQEGAGGRETQYF. CDR3 nucleotide sequence: TGTGCCAGCAGCATCCAGGAAGGGGCGGGAGGGCGAGAGACCCAGTACTTC. The chain couples TRBV28 to TRBJ2-5; 9 bases are shared with TRBD2. The CDR3 totals 17 residues. The ends lost 6 bases at V and 4 bases at J; junction bases unmatched: 15. Germline-derived CDR1 and CDR2 are MDHEN and SYDVKM.

This clonotype has only a few counts. The rearrangement links TRBV6-5 to TRBJ2-2, with 8 nucleotides matching TRBD1. The CDR3 has 15 residues. CDR1 and CDR2 (germline): MNHEY, SVGAGI. V dropped 6 bases and J dropped 2; count of bases not matched to a gene: 5. CDR3 DNA: TGTGCCAGCAGGACCGGGACAGGCAACACCGGGGAGCTGTTTTTT. It is translated as CASRTGTGNTGELFF.

The J gene is TRBJ1-5, the V gene TRBV20-1, with a possible D match to TRBD1 (5 bases). Trimming removed 1 base at V and 3 bases at J, with 16 bases between. The CDR3 sequence is 16 residues long. Germline V lookup: CDR1 DFQATT, CDR2 SNEGSKA (reference sequence). This CDR3 reads CSARGRTGTLNQPQHF. CDR3 in DNA: TGCAGTGCTAGAGGCAGAACGGGGACGCTCAATCAGCCCCAGCATTTT.

There are many counts of this clonotype. The chain joins TRBV6-5 to TRBJ2-5, with D possibly being TRBD2 (7 bases). The CDR3 has 17 amino acids. V lost 0 bases and J lost 1, with 15 bases in between. CDR1 is MNHEY and CDR2 is SVGAGI in the germline V gene. CDR3 bases: TGTGCCAGCAGTTACTCAGGCAGGGGACTAATCCAAGAGACCCAGTACTTC. Residues: CASSYSGRGLIQETQYF.

This clonotype was detected ten times or more. The chain couples TRBV11-2 to TRBJ2-7; D ambiguous. The CDR3 is 13 amino acids. The V gene lost 1 base and the J gene lost 5 bases, with 9 bases spanning the gap. The germline CDR1 and CDR2 sequences are SGHAT and FQNNGV. The CDR3 reads CASSLAPADEQYF. CDR3 coding DNA: TGTGCCAGCAGCTTAGCACCCGCCGACGAGCAGTACTTC.

In its sample, this clonotype was seen a few times. The chain couples TRBV20-1 to TRBJ2-7; 7 nucleotides align to TRBD1. Unmatched junction bases numbered 9, after V lost 4 bases and J lost 6 bases. Germline loops: CDR1 DFQATT, CDR2 SNEGSKA (reference sequence). CDR3 length: 13 residues. Here the CDR3 DNA reads TGCAGTGCTATTGACAGGGTTTCGGGCGAGCAGTACTTC. Translated: CSAIDRVSGEQYF.

As regards this clonotype: Given a much more abundant clone one base away, this may be a read error. This chain joins TRBV28 and TRBJ2-7; D may be TRBD2 (6 bases). Germline values: CDR1 MDHEN, CDR2 SYDVKM. There are 15 residues in the CDR3. The CDR3 nucleotides are TGTGCCAGCGGTTTGCGGGGCCTTGTATCCTACGAGCAGTACTTC. Protein product: CASGLRGLVSYEQYF.

This clonotype appeared a few times. The chain carries TRBV27 and TRBJ1-6; 9 nucleotides match TRBD1. V shed 4 bases and J 10 bases; nucleotides not matched to a gene: 11. Looked up from germline, CDR1 is MNHEY and CDR2 is SMNVEV (reference sequence). This CDR3 region has 16 residues. CDR3 sequence: CASSSIDRGRGSPLHF. CDR3 bases: TGTGCCAGCAGTTCCATAGACAGGGGGAGAGGCTCACCCCTCCACTTT.

In this sample, this clonotype turned up many times. The chain combines TRBV27 with TRBJ1-1; D is uncertain. The CDR3 contains 15 residues. Trimming removed 1 base from V and 0 bases from J, with 9 bases in between. The germline gives CDR1 MNHEY, CDR2 SMNVEV (reference sequence). The CDR3 DNA reads TGTGCCAGCAGTTTATTAGGACCGATGAACACTGAAGCTTTCTTT. This translates into CASSLLGPMNTEAFF.

This clonotype has more than one count but fewer than ten. The chain couples TRBV15 to TRBJ2-5, with D perhaps matching TRBD2 (6 bases). V was cut by 9 bases and J by 1 base, with 12 bases left in between. The CDR3 extends over 13 amino acids. The germline V gene has CDR1 LNHNV and CDR2 YYDKDF (reference sequence). The CDR3 is CATTGTPQETQYF. CDR3 DNA sequence: TGTGCCACGACCGGGACTCCCCAAGAGACCCAGTACTTC.

In this sample, this clonotype turned up many times. The chain combines TRBV6-6 with TRBJ1-2, with 7 bases lining up with TRBD1. This CDR3 is built from 15 residues. Germline trimming cut 5 bases from V and 3 bases from J; bases unmatched to any gene: 9. Germline loops: CDR1 MNHNY, CDR2 SVGAGI (reference sequence). The chain's CDR3 is CASSNPRDSHYGYTF. The CDR3, as DNA: TGTGCCAGCAGTAACCCCAGGGACAGCCACTATGGCTACACCTTC.

This clonotype was detected ten times or more. This chain connects TRBV20-1 to TRBJ2-5; D may be TRBD1 (6 bases). The CDR3 has 15 amino acids. V was cut by 0 bases and J by 5 bases, with 16 bases left in between. The germline V gene has CDR1 DFQATT and CDR2 SNEGSKA (reference sequence). DNA of the CDR3: TGCAGTGCTAGAGATGCAGGGGTCGTTGCCGAGACCCAGTACTTC. It encodes CSARDAGVVAETQYF.

About this clonotype itself: Relative to the germline gene, one junction end is altered; a read error may explain this. The chain is built from TRBV10-3 and TRBJ2-6, with 7 bases identical to TRBD1. The CDR3 is made up of 18 amino acids. Germline loops: CDR1 ENHRY, CDR2 SYGVKD. The CDR3: CAISGTGDPYSGANVLTF. CDR3 nucleotide sequence: TGTGCCATTAGTGGTACAGGGGACCCTTACTCTGGGGCCAACGTCCTGACTTTC.

A note on this clonotype: A much more abundant neighbour one base away suggests this may be a read error. Lacking the conserved final phenylalanine or tryptophan, this CDR3 likely reflects a read error. This rearrangement joins TRBV5-5 to TRBJ2-7; D is perhaps TRBD1 or TRBD2 (6 bases each). The length of the CDR3 is 14 residues. V was clipped by 2 bases and J by 3 bases, with 12 bases between them. Per the germline V gene, CDR1 is SGHKS and CDR2 is YYEKEE (reference sequence). The CDR3 loop is CASSLGGPDYEQYS. The DNA for the CDR3 is TGTGCCAGCAGCTTAGGGGGGCCCGACTACGAGCAGTACTCC.

About this clonotype itself: A single base separates this from a much larger clone, so it may be a read error. This rearrangement joins TRBV20-1 to TRBJ1-1, with D hard to call. The germline gives CDR1 DFQATT, CDR2 SNEGSKA (reference sequence). CDR3 length: 14 amino acids. The ends were cut back, 0 bases at V and 1 base at J, with 9 bases in the middle. The CDR3, as DNA: TGCAGTGCTAGAGATATCAAGGAGAACACTGAAGCTTTCTTT. Translation: CSARDIKENTEAFF.

About this clonotype itself: Mismatch with germline at one junction end may stem from a read error. The chain couples TRBV27 to TRBJ1-1, with D possibly matching TRBD1 (6 bases). This CDR3 spans 14 amino acids. CDR1 is MNHEY and CDR2 is SMNVEV in the germline V gene (reference sequence). The CDR3 loop is CASSLGGTYTEASF. CDR3 bases: TGTGCCAGCAGTTTGGGCGGGACATACACTGAAGCTTCCTTT.

Concerning this clonotype: One junction end does not reproduce the germline sequence, and a read error may be involved. The chain recombines TRBV20-1 with TRBJ2-7; 9 nucleotides line up with TRBD1. Germline loops: CDR1 DFQATT, CDR2 SNEGSKA (reference sequence). This CDR3 is built from 16 residues. The CDR3 region has the DNA TGCGGTGCTCAACCGGGACAGGGCTTTATTCGGTACGAGCAGTACTTC. As protein: CGAQPGQGFIRYEQYF.

This clonotype has a count of ten or more. The genes are TRBV18 and TRBJ2-3; D is undetermined. There are 15 residues in the CDR3. Germline CDR1 KGHSH, CDR2 LQKENI. V lost 0 bases, J lost 4 bases, and 11 bases lay in between. The CDR3, as DNA: TGTGCCAGCTCACCACCGAATAGGATCGCAGATACGCAGTATTTT. This sequence encodes CASSPPNRIADTQYF.

The chain is built from TRBV4-1 and TRBJ2-7; 8 bases fit TRBD1. The CDR3 length is 17 residues. Germline V gene data show CDR1 as MGHRA and CDR2 as YSYEKL. With V trimmed by 0 bases and J by 3 bases, 10 bases remained unmatched. The CDR3 nucleotides read TGCGCCAGCAGCCAAGAACCGGGACAGGCCTCCCTCTACGAGCAGTACTTC. The encoded protein is CASSQEPGQASLYEQYF.

The chain recombines TRBV7-2 with TRBJ1-3, with a weak D call TRBD1 (6 bases). The ends were cut back, 3 bases at V and 3 bases at J, with 15 bases in the middle. The CDR3 length is 16 residues. Germline V gene data show CDR1 as SGHTA and CDR2 as FQGNSA. The CDR3 is CASSFPQGELGNTIYF. For the CDR3, the DNA is TGTGCCAGCAGCTTCCCACAGGGAGAACTTGGAAACACCATATATTTT.

Concerning this clonotype itself: A much larger clone is a single base away; this may be a read error. This chain connects TRBV6-2 or TRBV6-3 to TRBJ2-4; D is perhaps TRBD2 (6 bases). This CDR3 spans 13 amino acids. Germline V gene lookup returns CDR1 MNHEY and CDR2 SVGEGT. The CDR3 coding sequence is TGTGCCGGCAGTTACGTAGCGGAAAACATTCAGTACTTC. Translation: CAGSYVAENIQYF.

This clonotype was observed at least ten times. The chain is built from TRBV11-2 and TRBJ2-3; TRBD2 matches 10 bases. This CDR3 is 17 amino acids long. The germline CDR1 and CDR2 sequences are SGHAT and FQNNGV. The J segment lost 6 bases and the V segment lost 1 base, leaving 10 bases of the junction unmatched. CDR3 amino acids: CASSLVPSGGPVDTQYF. In nucleotides, the CDR3 is TGTGCCAGCAGCTTAGTCCCTAGCGGGGGACCGGTGGATACGCAGTATTTT.

This clonotype came up a few times. Here the CDR3 DNA reads TGTGCCAGCAGTAAACTGCAGGGGGGGTACTACTCTGGAAACACCATATATTTT. This translates into CASSKLQGGYYSGNTIYF. The chain has TRBV6-5 and TRBJ1-3; 7 bases fit TRBD1. V dropped 5 bases and J dropped 0; count of bases not matched to a gene: 13. The CDR3 runs to 18 residues. Germline-derived CDR1 and CDR2 are MNHEY and SVGAGI.